This T cell receptor beta chain is from a study of shared clonotypes between healthy human individuals. The V and J ends lost 6 bases and 7 bases, in that order; junction bases with no gene match: 15. CDR3 length: 16 residues. The repertoire was sequenced with immunoSEQ multiplex PCR; TCRdb's copy has only in-frame clones and lacks some. The sample contains more than 850,000 clones, approximately 80% of which appear only once. The specimen sequenced was memory CD4+ T cells from PBMCs. Noted subset: CD45RA-negative fraction. The receptor was derived from a man aged 18 to 29 in good health. Some clones in this sample may be carry-over from other donors' samples. The V gene is TRBV23-1, the J gene TRBJ2-7; 10 bases agree with TRBD1. TRBV23-1 is sorted into the ORF group, with uncertain function. CDR3 protein: CASRQDNGQGVREQYF. CDR3 coding DNA: TGCGCCAGCAGGCAAGATAACGGACAGGGGGTGAGAGAGCAGTACTTC.